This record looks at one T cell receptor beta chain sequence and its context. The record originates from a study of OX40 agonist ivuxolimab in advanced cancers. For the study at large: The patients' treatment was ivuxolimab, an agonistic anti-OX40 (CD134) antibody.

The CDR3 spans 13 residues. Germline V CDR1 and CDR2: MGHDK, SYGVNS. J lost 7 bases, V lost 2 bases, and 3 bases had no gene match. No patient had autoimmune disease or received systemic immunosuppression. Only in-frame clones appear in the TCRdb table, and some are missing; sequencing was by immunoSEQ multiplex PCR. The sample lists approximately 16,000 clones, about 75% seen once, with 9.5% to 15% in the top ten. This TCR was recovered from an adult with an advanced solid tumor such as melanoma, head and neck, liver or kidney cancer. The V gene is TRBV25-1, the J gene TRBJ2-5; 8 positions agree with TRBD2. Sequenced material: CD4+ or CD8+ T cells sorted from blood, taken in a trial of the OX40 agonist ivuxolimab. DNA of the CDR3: TGTGCCAGCAGTGAAGGCGGGGGGAGGACCCAGTACTTC. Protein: CASSEGGGRTQYF.